This TCR beta chain comes out of a study of cytomegalovirus exposure and HLA in healthy donors. PCR involved 60 Vbeta and 13 Jbeta primers. Sequenced by immunoSEQ multiplex PCR; TCRdb stores in-frame clones only, minus some. The sample comprises over 200,000 clones, roughly 75% of which are singletons, and less than 2% rests with the top ten. The CDR3 has 15 residues. V was clipped by 4 bases and J by 4 bases, with 16 bases between them. Germline V gene lookup returns CDR1 MNHEY and CDR2 SVGAGI. Input material: PBMCs. The TCR originated in a woman between 25 and 40 years old in good health and CMV-seronegative. The chain uses TRBV6-5 and TRBJ1-2; possible D gene TRBD1, 6 bases. The CDR3 loop is CASSSSRGRLYGYTF. The DNA for the CDR3 is TGTGCCAGCAGTTCCTCCAGGGGCAGGCTCTATGGCTACACCTTC.